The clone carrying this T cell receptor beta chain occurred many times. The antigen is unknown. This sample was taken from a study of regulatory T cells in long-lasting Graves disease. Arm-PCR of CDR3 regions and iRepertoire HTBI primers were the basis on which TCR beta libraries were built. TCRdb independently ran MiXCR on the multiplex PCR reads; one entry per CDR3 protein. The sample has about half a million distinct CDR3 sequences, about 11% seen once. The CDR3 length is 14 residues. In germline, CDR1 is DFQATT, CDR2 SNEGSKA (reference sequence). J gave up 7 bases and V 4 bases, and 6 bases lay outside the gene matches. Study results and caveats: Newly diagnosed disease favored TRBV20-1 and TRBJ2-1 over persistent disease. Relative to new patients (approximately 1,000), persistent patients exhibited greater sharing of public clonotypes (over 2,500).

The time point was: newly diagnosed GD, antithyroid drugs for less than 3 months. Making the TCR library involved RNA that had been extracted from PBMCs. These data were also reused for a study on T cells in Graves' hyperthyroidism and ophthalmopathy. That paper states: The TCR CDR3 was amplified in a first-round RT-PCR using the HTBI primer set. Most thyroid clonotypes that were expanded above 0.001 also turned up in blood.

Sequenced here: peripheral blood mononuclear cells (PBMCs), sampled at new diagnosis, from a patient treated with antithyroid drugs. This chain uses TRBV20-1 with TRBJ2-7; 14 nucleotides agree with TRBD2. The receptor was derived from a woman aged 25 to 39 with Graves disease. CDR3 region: CSAKTRTSGREQYF. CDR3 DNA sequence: TGCAGTGCTAAGACACGGACTAGCGGGAGGGAGCAGTACTTC.